These T cell receptor beta chains were read from a single sample in a study of PD-1 blockade in classical Hodgkin lymphoma. TCRdb's table, derived via immunoSEQ multiplex PCR, lists solely in-frame clones and lacks some. Of some 14,000 clones listed, 75% to 85% are singletons. Sequencing used peripheral blood mononuclear cells (PBMCs), obtained before the second cycle of nivolumab. These receptors originate from a human donor with classical Hodgkin lymphoma. Both conserved end residues are trimmed from each CDR3. The order of the fields is V gene, CDR3 protein.

TRBV19,ATSLGEGIMNTEAF
TRBV25-1,ASSQYGGGGGETQY
TRBV28,ASSLNSGQGIYGYT
TRBV5-6,ASSLDVKPGELF
TRBV18,ASSPGSAGITEAF
TRBV7-9,ASSLVRGREQY
TRBV19,ASSPSLGANYGYT
TRBV15,ATSREAGVVNEQF
TRBV10-3,AISGVAGDPQY
TRBV5-5,ASSQARYSGNEQF
TRBV9,ASSVDGAGYNEQF
TRBV28,ASSLSQGSGNTIY
TRBV6-5,ASSKGVTYEQY
TRBV7-8,ASSLAMRGRLGSNYGYT
TRBV19,ASRRPPRETQY
TRBV7-9,ASSLVEVGELF
TRBV6-5,ASSRGSSHTGELF
TRBV5-6,ASSQEDRLQETQY
TRBV5-6,ASSFAGTVNTEAF
TRBV7-2,ASSQHSGGLSTDTQY
TRBV5-1,ASSLGDRLTDTQY